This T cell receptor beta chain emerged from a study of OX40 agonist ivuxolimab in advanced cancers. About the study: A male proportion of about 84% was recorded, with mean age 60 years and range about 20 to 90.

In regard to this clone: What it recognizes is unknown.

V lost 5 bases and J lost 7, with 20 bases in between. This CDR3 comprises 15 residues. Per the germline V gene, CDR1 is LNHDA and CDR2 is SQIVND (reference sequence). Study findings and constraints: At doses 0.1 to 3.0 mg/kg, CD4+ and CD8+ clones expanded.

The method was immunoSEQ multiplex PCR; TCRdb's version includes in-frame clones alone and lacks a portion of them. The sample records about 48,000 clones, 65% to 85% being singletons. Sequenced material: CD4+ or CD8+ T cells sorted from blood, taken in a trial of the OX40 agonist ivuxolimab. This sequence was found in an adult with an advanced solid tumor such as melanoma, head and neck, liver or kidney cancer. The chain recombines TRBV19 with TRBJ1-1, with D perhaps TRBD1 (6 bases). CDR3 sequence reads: CASSGFRDKTFEAFF. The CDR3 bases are TGTGCCAGTAGTGGATTCCGGGACAAGACTTTTGAAGCTTTCTTT.